This T cell receptor (beta chain) originates from a study of T cell repertoires in cytomegalovirus infection. About the research overall: Public signatures in TCR beta pointed to CMV infection and matching HLA type.

General study findings and limits: What dominated the ex vivo response were HLA-C-restricted CMV-specific TCR beta clonotypes. The cumulative frequency of public TCR beta families distinguished individuals who carried CMV together with the relevant HLA.

V lost 4 bases, J lost 9 bases, and 16 bases lay in between. Germline CDR1 is SEHNR and CDR2 is FQNEAQ (reference sequence). This CDR3 contains 13 residues. In TCRdb, the reads were re-called with MiXCR into one record per CDR3 protein. The sample holds a few hundred thousand distinct CDR3 sequences, approximately 9.5% seen once. With regard to this clonotype: Its antigen is currently unknown.

Sequencing was carried out using PBMCs. This clonotype was sampled from a human donor in good health (CMV status not recorded). Some clones in this sample may be carry-over from other donors' samples. This rearrangement joins TRBV7-9 to TRBJ2-7; D possibly corresponds to TRBD1 (6 bases). The DNA for the CDR3 is TGTGCCAGCAGCTACTCTGGACAGAATACGCAGTACTTC. It specifies CASSYSGQNTQYF.